This T cell receptor (beta chain) appears in the sequencing data of a study of T cells after yellow fever vaccination (dated by TCRdb to 2018 to 2020). Notes on the research overall: Libraries from fractions with low cell numbers were prepared with the SMART-Seq v4 Ultra Low Input RNA kit. To follow T-cell clones before and after both primary and booster YFV17D yellow fever vaccination, bulk TCR alpha and beta repertoires underwent longitudinal sequencing. The cohort comprised two healthy male donors, one aged 18 to 30 and one aged 30 to 40 years. Bulk PBMC replicates and cell subsets were isolated from blood drawn at multiple timepoints before and after both primary and secondary immunization. Results the study describes overall, beyond this receptor: Compared with the primary T-cell response, the secondary T-cell response was faster but weaker, reaching its peak on day 5 rather than on day 15. A small fraction of clonotypes showed up in both the CD4 and CD8 compartments, probably as a result of convergent recombination. After the booster, most of the clones that had expanded following primary vaccination were detected again (approximately 95% of CD4 and roughly 90% of CD8), which suggests that memory was broadly maintained. Computational filtering was required because FACS-sorted repertoires could contain abundant contaminating clonotypes from the bulk population. Only a couple of donors were included in the study, so the extent to which the findings can be generalized is limited.

From a lookup of the germline V gene, CDR1 and CDR2 are SGHAT and FQNNGV. The CDR3 runs 15 amino acids, cysteine and phenylalanine included. Only the CDR3 region is kept as DNA, spanning 45 bases read in frame from base 1. V lost 2 bases and J lost 3 bases; the stretch between them is 13 bases long. TCR cDNA was made using 5'RACE template switching, a step that added a universal primer site and unique molecular identifiers. Priming for cDNA synthesis came from both the TCR alpha and TCR beta constant segments. Two PCR steps were used to amplify libraries, with sample barcodes and sequencing adapters being added in the second step. Sequencing of libraries was done on Illumina HiSeq 2500 (2x100 bp) or NovaSeq (2x150 bp). On the authors' methods: Reads were demultiplexed and collapsed into UMI consensus sequences with MIGEC, and V(D)J alignment was performed with MiXCR. Vaccine-responding clonotypes were defined with edgeR using replicate PBMC samples, requiring FDR below 0.01 and a log2 fold change above 5 up to day 15. Each bulk clonotype was labeled CD4 or CD8 based on which sequenced repertoire, CD4 or CD8, contained the clonotype at higher abundance. TCRdb trimmed the raw reads at Q25, called clones with MiXCR and kept productive beta chains. CDR3 protein duplicates are merged, each entry listing the most common genes and DNA. These V and J calls are TCRdb output, not the study's own analysis. Within this sample are 50,000 or so distinct CDR3 sequences, with around 6.5% of them counted one time only. About 40% of the sample lies in the top ten.

The sample holds a few counts of this clonotype. There is no known antigen for this receptor. No clone much larger than this one lies a single base away; base qualities are absent. The treatment or condition label for this specimen denotes: live attenuated yellow fever vaccine strain. PBMCs were isolated from peripheral blood using a standard Ficoll-Paque protocol. CD4 and CD8 T-cell fractions were isolated with Dynabeads CD4 and CD8 positive selection kits. TriZol was used to extract RNA from bulk PBMCs, from CD4 and CD8 fractions, and from dextramer-positive and dextramer-negative fractions. The sequence was collected from a man between 18 and 35 years old who received the YFV17D yellow fever vaccine. The sample in question was CD8+ T cells sorted from PBMCs, obtained on the day of the first yellow fever vaccination. The chain is assembled from TRBV11-2 and TRBJ1-1; TRBD1 might be the D gene, on 6 matching bases. The nucleotide sequence reads TGTGCCAGCAGCTTAACCCGGGGGGCTTACACTGAAGCTTTCTTT. This encodes CASSLTRGAYTEAFF.